The 18 T cell receptor beta chains listed next were all sequenced from one sample in a study of T cells in women clearing cervical HPV infection. TCRdb's table, derived via immunoSEQ multiplex PCR, lists solely in-frame clones and lacks some. The data include about 22,000 clones; the top ten clones carry 12%. The source material was blood buffy coat. Receptors originate from a woman aged 18-70 years with a cervical HPV16 infection that either progressed to CIN3+ or cleared (not recorded which).

This clone is labeled medium-sized based on frequency. CDR3 DNA (partial): TGCAGTGCTAGAGATGTGGGACTCAGCACAGATACG. This translates into CSARDVGLSTDT. The entire CDR3 sequence reads CSARDVGLSTDTQYF. J is TRBJ2-3 and V is TRBV20-1, with D tentatively TRBD2 (6 bases). The CDR3 end lies 3 residues beyond the end of the read and is filled in from the germline J gene. This CDR3 contains 15 residues. Trimming shortened V by 0 bases and J by 0 bases, and 10 bases separated the two germline ends. Germline values: CDR1 DFQATT, CDR2 SNEGSKA (reference sequence).

About this clone: The missing CDR3 end, 3 residues past where the read stops, is filled in from the germline J gene. The genes are TRBV18 and TRBJ1-2; 7 nucleotides match TRBD1. CDR3 length: 14 residues. Germline assignment: CDR1 KGHSH and CDR2 LQKENI. The CDR3 here is CASSPDDRVGGYTF. The sequenced part of the CDR3 DNA is TGTGCCAGCTCACCAGACGACAGGGTGGGCGGC.

Comment on this clone: The read terminates 3 residues before the CDR3 end, so the remaining end is supplied by the germline J gene. The genes are TRBV7-3 and TRBJ2-3; D might be TRBD1 (5 bases). Germline assignment: CDR1 SGHTA and CDR2 FQGTGA. V dropped 5 bases and J dropped 6 bases, with 12 bases sitting between them. This CDR3 region has 13 residues. CDR3: CASSPGPGDTQYF. CDR3 DNA, as far as it was read: TGTGCCAGCAGCCCCGGGCCAGGGGATACG.

With regard to this clone: The read ends 3 residues before the CDR3 terminus; that terminus is restored from the germline J gene. The chain is built from TRBV29-1 and TRBJ1-1; perhaps TRBD1 as D (5 bases). This CDR3 comprises 13 residues. The germline gives CDR1 SQVTM, CDR2 ANQGSEA. V was trimmed by 5 bases and J by 4 bases, leaving 14 bases between them. The CDR3 region is CSVCRVRGTEAFF. The covered CDR3 bases are TGCAGCGTTTGTCGAGTGAGGGGCACTGAA.

Points on this clone: The read ends 3 residues early relative to the CDR3; the germline J gene fills the gap. V is TRBV19 and J is TRBJ2-2; perhaps TRBD2 as D (6 bases). Germline V CDR1 and CDR2: LNHDA, SQIVND (reference sequence). The CDR3 contains 15 residues. The CDR3 spells CASSYSEGSGEKLFF. CDR3 DNA, as far as it was read: TGTGCCAGTAGCTACTCGGAGGGCTCTGGCGAAAAG.

A remark on this clone: Read sequence stops 3 residues before the CDR3 end, and the germline J gene provides the missing end. The chain uses TRBV6-1 and TRBJ2-7, with D tentatively TRBD1 (7 bases). The CDR3 covers 14 residues. Germline V gives CDR1 MNHNS, CDR2 SASEGT. Trimming stripped 1 base from V and 4 bases from J, with 11 bases between. CDR3 residues: CASSEGTGLYEQYF. Incomplete CDR3 DNA: TGTGCCAGCAGTGAAGGGACAGGACTATACGAG.

Concerning this clone itself: The CDR3 end falls 3 residues outside the read, so it is completed with the germline J gene. The chain joins TRBV6-1 to TRBJ2-2; D perhaps matches TRBD2 (7 bases). In germline, CDR1 is MNHNS, CDR2 SASEGT. This CDR3 contains 16 residues. CDR3 DNA (partial): TGTGCCAGCAGTGAAGGTTTCAGGGGACGGGGGGAAAAG. Protein product: CASSEGFRGRGEK. Given in full, the CDR3 is CASSEGFRGRGEKLFF.

The sequenced part of the CDR3 DNA is TGCAGTGCTAGAATATCAACAGCAGGAGATACG. Translating gives CSARISTAGDT. The whole CDR3 region reads CSARISTAGDTQYF. This sequence joins TRBV20-1 and TRBJ2-3; D is unclear. The sequence runs out 3 residues before the end of the CDR3; the remainder is reconstructed from the germline J gene. The V gene lost 2 bases and the J gene lost 5 bases, with 14 bases spanning the gap. In germline, CDR1 is DFQATT, CDR2 SNEGSKA (reference sequence). The CDR3 length is 14 residues.

Concerning this clone: The sequence runs out 3 residues before the end of the CDR3; the remainder is reconstructed from the germline J gene. The rearrangement joins TRBV20-1 to TRBJ2-3; 14 nucleotides align to TRBD2. J was trimmed by 3 bases and V by 0 bases; bases with no gene match: 17. This CDR3 has 21 residues. Germline V lookup: CDR1 DFQATT, CDR2 SNEGSKA (reference sequence). CDR3 amino acids: CSARDPGLAGAGALPTDTQYF. CDR3 DNA, as far as it was read: TGCAGTGCTAGAGATCCGGGACTAGCGGGAGCCGGAGCCCTACCGACAGATACG.

Comment on this clone: The CDR3 end is not reached by the read, which stops 3 residues before it; the germline J gene fills it in. V usage is TRBV7-2 and J usage is TRBJ1-6; 8 bases align to TRBD1. The ends lost 4 bases at V and 8 bases at J; junction bases unmatched: 7. The CDR3 length is 15 residues. Germline V gene data show CDR1 as SGHTA and CDR2 as FQGNSA. The CDR3 reads CASSSRQGPDSPLHF. The sequenced CDR3 bases are TGTGCCAGCAGCTCCCGACAGGGGCCGGATTCACCC.

As for this clone: The sequence runs out 3 residues before the end of the CDR3; the remainder is reconstructed from the germline J gene. The chain uses TRBV12-3 or TRBV12-4 and TRBJ1-2; 8 bases fit TRBD1. V gave up 6 bases and J gave up 4 bases; unmatched junction bases: 4. This CDR3 spans 13 amino acids. CDR3 bases read: TGTGCCAGCAGGGACAGGGTCAGCTATGGC. Translated, it gives CASRDRVSYG. The complete CDR3 reads CASRDRVSYGYTF.

With regard to this clone: The DNA ends 3 residues before the CDR3 does, and the rest of the CDR3 is filled in from the germline J gene. The rearrangement links TRBV7-8 to TRBJ1-2; D remains ambiguous. This CDR3 has 13 residues. Germline values: CDR1 SGHVS, CDR2 FQNEAQ. V lost 5 bases, J lost 7 bases, and 14 bases lay in between. The CDR3 reads CASSLRGGGGYTF. The sequenced CDR3 bases are TGTGCCAGCAGCCTCCGCGGAGGTGGTGGC.

With respect to this clone: The sequenced fragment ends 3 residues before the CDR3 boundary, so the rest is inferred from the germline J gene. V and J are TRBV7-2 and TRBJ1-2; D not certain. The length of the CDR3 is 15 residues. CDR1 is SGHTA and CDR2 is FQGNSA in the germline V gene. The CDR3 DNA, read in part, is TGTGCCAGCAGCTTAGGGCCTAGCGGGAGGAATGAC. Translation gives CASSLGPSGRND. The entire CDR3 sequence reads CASSLGPSGRNDYTF.

Details on this clone: The missing CDR3 end, 3 residues past where the read stops, is filled in from the germline J gene. The chain has TRBV30 and TRBJ2-7, with D maybe TRBD1 (6 bases). CDR3 size: 12 residues. V was cut by 1 base and J by 4 bases, with 8 bases left in between. Germline-derived CDR1 and CDR2 are GTSNPN and SVGIG (reference sequence). CDR3 protein: CAWSGTVYEQYF. CDR3 bases read: TGTGCCTGGAGTGGGACAGTTTACGAG.

A note on this clone: With the read ending 3 residues before the CDR3 end, the germline J gene is used to fill in that end. J is TRBJ2-5 and V is TRBV27; TRBD2 might be the D (6 bases). V was cut by 7 bases and J by 4 bases, with 13 bases left in between. Germline V CDR1 and CDR2: MNHEY, SMNVEV (reference sequence). This CDR3 region has 13 residues. The covered CDR3 bases are TGTGCCAGCAAGCGGGCCCGGGGAGAGACC. This sequence encodes CASKRARGET. The entire CDR3 sequence reads CASKRARGETQYF.

As concerns this clone: Germline is not matched at one junction end, which may reflect a read error. The CDR3 goes on 3 residues after the read ends, and that part is filled in from the germline J gene. This chain uses TRBV4-2 with TRBJ2-1; a weak D match, TRBD2 (5 bases). The CDR3 runs to 17 residues. CDR1 is LGHNA, CDR2 YNFKEQ, per germline. CDR3 residues: CASSQVGIRGSNNEQFF. CDR3 DNA (partial): TGCGCCAGCAGCCAAGTCGGTATTCGGGGTTCAAACAATGAG.

Of note for this clone: The CDR3 end falls 3 residues outside the read, so it is completed with the germline J gene. The rearrangement joins TRBV20-1 to TRBJ2-3; D possibly corresponds to TRBD2 (6 bases). V was cut by 5 bases and J by 0 bases, with 12 bases left in between. Looked up from germline, CDR1 is DFQATT and CDR2 is SNEGSKA (reference sequence). This CDR3 is 14 amino acids long. The covered CDR3 bases are TGCAGTGCTGAATGGACTAAGAGCACAGATACG. As protein: CSAEWTKSTDT. The entire CDR3 reads CSAEWTKSTDTQYF.

CDR3 bases read: TGTGCCAGCAGTTTATATCTTGGGGACTATTCACCC. As protein: CASSLYLGDYSP. The entire CDR3 protein reads CASSLYLGDYSPLHF. The chain links TRBV28 to TRBJ1-6; weak D call: TRBD1 (5 bases). Read data end 3 residues before the CDR3 end; the end is taken from the germline J gene. V gave up 1 base and J gave up 8 bases, with 12 bases separating them. Germline-derived CDR1 and CDR2 are MDHEN and SYDVKM. The CDR3 totals 15 residues.